The 9 T cell receptor beta chains in this list originate from one sample, sequenced in a study of cytomegalovirus exposure and HLA in healthy donors. The PCR employed 60 Vbeta primers together with 13 Jbeta primers. Profiled with immunoSEQ multiplex PCR; TCRdb holds only in-frame clones, not every one. The data show 150,000 to 200,000 clones, 60% to 80% seen once. Sequencing was carried out using PBMCs. The receptors were sampled from a man aged 50 to 59 in good health and CMV-seropositive.

V and J are TRBV9 and TRBJ1-1; D unresolved. V was shortened by 0 bases and J by 7 bases, with 13 bases between the two germline ends. This CDR3 spans 14 amino acids. Germline V CDR1 and CDR2: SGDLS, YYNGEE. The CDR3 coding sequence is TGTGCCAGCAGCGTAGATCCGGAAGCAGGTGAAGCTTTCTTT. Protein product: CASSVDPEAGEAFF.

This clone was detected once. V gene TRBV7-2 combines with J gene TRBJ2-3; D is unclear. CDR1 is SGHTA and CDR2 is FQGNSA in the germline V gene. V gave up 0 bases and J gave up 5 bases, with 6 bases separating them. The CDR3 consists of 13 residues. CDR3 amino acids: CASSLAWRDTQYF. CDR3 nucleotides: TGTGCCAGCAGCTTAGCTTGGAGAGATACGCAGTATTTT. Supplemented by reference TRBV7-2 and TRBJ2-3, the full variable domain reads GAGVSQSPSNKVTEKGKDVELRCDPISGHTALYWYRQSLGQGLEFLIYFQGNSAPDKSGLPSDRFSAERTGGSVSTLTIQRTQQEDSAVYLCASSLAWRDTQYFGPGTRLTVL.

This clone occurred a few times. The J gene is TRBJ2-2, the V gene TRBV6-4; 13 bases are a match to TRBD2. CDR1 and CDR2 (germline): MRHNA, SNTAGT. The CDR3 is made up of 16 amino acids. With 5 bases clipped from V and 6 bases from J, the junction kept 6 bases outside the gene matches. The CDR3, as DNA: TGTGCCAGCAGTCGGACTAGCGGGGGCAACCCCGGGGAGCTGTTTTTT. Residues: CASSRTSGGNPGELFF.

This sequence joins TRBV5-1 and TRBJ2-1; 8 nucleotides line up with TRBD2. Germline V lookup: CDR1 SGHRS, CDR2 YFSETQ. V lost 2 bases to trimming and J lost 6 bases; unmatched junction nucleotides: 4. This CDR3 spans 14 amino acids. The CDR3 is CASSLTGLANEQFF. CDR3 DNA sequence: TGCGCCAGCAGCTTAACCGGACTAGCCAATGAGCAGTTCTTC. Drawing the rest from reference TRBV5-1 and TRBJ2-1, the complete variable domain is KAGVTQTPRYLIKTRGQQVTLSCSPISGHRSVSWYQQTPGQGLQFLFEYFSETQRNKGNFPGRFSGRQFSNSRSEMNVSTLELGDSALYLCASSLTGLANEQFFGPGTRLTVL.

V usage is TRBV29-1 and J usage is TRBJ2-1; D is unresolved. The CDR3 length is 14 residues. Trimming stripped 8 bases from V and 0 bases from J, with 14 bases between. Germline CDR1 and CDR2: SQVTM and ANQGSEA. The CDR3 is CSTVAGSSYNEQFF. The CDR3 nucleotides read TGCAGCACTGTTGCAGGTAGCTCCTACAATGAGCAGTTCTTC.

In this sample, this clone turned up a few times. J is TRBJ2-3 and V is TRBV4-2; 9 bases map to TRBD2. The CDR3 spans 15 residues. The trim removed 1 base at V and 4 bases at J, leaving 3 bases unmatched. Germline CDR1 is LGHNA and CDR2 is YNFKEQ. CDR3 sequence: CASSQAAGGPDTQYF. CDR3 bases: TGTGCCAGCAGCCAAGCTGCGGGGGGGCCAGATACGCAGTATTTT.

V gene TRBV5-4 combines with J gene TRBJ2-6; TRBD2 is a possible D gene (6 bases). The V end was cut by 0 bases, the J end by 3 bases, with 13 bases between. The V gene's germline CDR1 is SGHNT and CDR2 YYREEE (reference sequence). The CDR3 extends over 17 amino acids. The CDR3 here is CASSLVGRRGGANVLTF. The CDR3, as DNA: TGTGCCAGCAGCTTGGTTGGGCGGCGGGGTGGGGCCAACGTCCTGACTTTC.

The V and J genes are TRBV27 and TRBJ2-3; 7 bases agree with TRBD1. Trimming removed 10 bases from V and 4 bases from J; junction bases left unmatched: 5. The V gene's germline CDR1 is MNHEY and CDR2 SMNVEV (reference sequence). The CDR3 is 12 amino acids. The CDR3 DNA reads TGTGCCACCCAACAGGGGTCAGATACGCAGTATTTT. Protein product: CATQQGSDTQYF.

The rearrangement links TRBV14 to TRBJ1-1; no clear D gene. Per the germline V gene, CDR1 is SGHDN and CDR2 is FVKESK. The CDR3 runs to 14 residues. V lost 6 bases, J lost 5 bases, and 16 bases lay in between. This chain's CDR3 is CASSAVRSRTEAFF. CDR3 nucleotides: TGTGCCAGCAGTGCAGTTCGGAGCCGTACTGAAGCTTTCTTT.